This T cell receptor (beta chain) originates from a study of blood T cell repertoires in COVID-19. Overall study context: Samples representing acute and convalescent COVID-19 were sourced from the United States, Italy and Spain.

The table lists this clone with a count of one. Generated by immunoSEQ multiplex PCR, the TCRdb table keeps only in-frame clones and is missing some. The profile shows about 160,000 clones, more than 75% of them singletons. V lost 5 bases to trimming and J lost 0 bases, with 10 bases between them. The V gene's germline CDR1 is SGHTA and CDR2 FQGNSA. This CDR3 has 15 residues. The sequencing input was PBMCs or T cells enriched from blood (not recorded which). The sequence came from a woman aged 45-59 years who had recovered from COVID-19. V usage is TRBV7-2 and J usage is TRBJ2-2; perhaps TRBD1 as D (5 bases). The CDR3 loop reads CASSLTVSNTGELFF. Here the CDR3 DNA reads TGTGCCAGCAGCCTGACAGTCTCGAACACCGGGGAGCTGTTTTTT.